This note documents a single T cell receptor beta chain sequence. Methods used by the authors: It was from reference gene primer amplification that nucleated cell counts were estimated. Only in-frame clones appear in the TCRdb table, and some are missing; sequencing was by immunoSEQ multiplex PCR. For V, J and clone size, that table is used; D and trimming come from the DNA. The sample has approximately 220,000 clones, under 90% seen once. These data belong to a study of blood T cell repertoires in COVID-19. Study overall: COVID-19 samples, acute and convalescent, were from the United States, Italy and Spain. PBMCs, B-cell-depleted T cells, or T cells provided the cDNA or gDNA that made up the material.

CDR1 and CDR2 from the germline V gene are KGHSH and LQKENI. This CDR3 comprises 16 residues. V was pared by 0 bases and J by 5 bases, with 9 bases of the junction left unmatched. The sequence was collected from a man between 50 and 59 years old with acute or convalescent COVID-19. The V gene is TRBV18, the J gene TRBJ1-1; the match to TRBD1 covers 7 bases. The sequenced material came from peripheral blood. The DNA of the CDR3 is TGTGCCAGCTCACCACCGAATCAGGGGGGTAGGACTGAAGCTTTCTTT. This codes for CASSPPNQGGRTEAFF.